These 5 T cell receptor beta chains were all obtained from the same sample, sequenced in a study of CD8 T cells in Susac syndrome. Reverse transcription of about 0.5 to 1 ug RNA was carried out with random hexamers. TCRdb re-analysed the immunoSEQ multiplex PCR reads in MiXCR, keeping a single row per CDR3 protein. The sample lists some 130,000 distinct CDR3 sequences, 85% to 95% occurring once. The material sequenced was CD8+ T cells from PBMCs. Receptors were obtained from a human donor with Susac syndrome.

This clonotype has just one count. J is TRBJ2-6 and V is TRBV9; 9 bases are shared with TRBD2. The V and J ends lost 2 bases and 1 base, in that order; junction bases with no gene match: 10. The CDR3 is made up of 19 amino acids. The germline CDR1 and CDR2 sequences are SGDLS and YYNGEE. The CDR3: CASSVTSGPVSSGANVLTF. For the CDR3, the DNA is TGTGCCAGCAGCGTTACTAGCGGGCCCGTAAGTTCTGGGGCCAACGTCCTGACTTTC.

The chain is built from TRBV5-1 and TRBJ2-5, with TRBD1 matching over 8 bases. J was trimmed by 5 bases and V by 1 base; bases with no gene match: 7. Germline V gene lookup returns CDR1 SGHRS and CDR2 YFSETQ. This CDR3 is 15 amino acids long. CDR3 region: CASSLTGGQRETQYF. The CDR3 DNA follows: TGCGCCAGCAGCTTGACAGGGGGGCAGAGGGAGACCCAGTACTTC.

The chain carries TRBV6-5 and TRBJ2-3; D not resolved. Trimming stripped 5 bases from V and 2 bases from J, with 8 bases between. Germline V gene data show CDR1 as MNHEY and CDR2 as SVGAGI. This CDR3 contains 13 residues. CDR3 in amino acids: CASSPLTTDTQYF. CDR3 coding DNA: TGTGCCAGCAGTCCATTGACCACAGATACGCAGTATTTT.

The chain employs TRBV6-1 and TRBJ2-3; the D is unclear. CDR3 length equals 12 residues. The V and J ends lost 6 bases and 0 bases respectively, with 4 bases between them. CDR1 and CDR2 from the germline V gene are MNHNS and SASEGT. This CDR3 reads CASRDSTDTQYF. CDR3 nucleotides: TGTGCCAGCAGGGACAGCACAGATACGCAGTATTTT.

This chain uses TRBV29-1 with TRBJ2-1; TRBD1 might be the D (5 bases). V shed 3 bases and J shed 8 bases, with 11 bases lying between them. The CDR3 runs to 12 residues. Germline V gives CDR1 SQVTM, CDR2 ANQGSEA. CDR3 in DNA: TGCAGCGTTGATGGCAGGGCCGATGAGCAGTTCTTC. Its translation is CSVDGRADEQFF.